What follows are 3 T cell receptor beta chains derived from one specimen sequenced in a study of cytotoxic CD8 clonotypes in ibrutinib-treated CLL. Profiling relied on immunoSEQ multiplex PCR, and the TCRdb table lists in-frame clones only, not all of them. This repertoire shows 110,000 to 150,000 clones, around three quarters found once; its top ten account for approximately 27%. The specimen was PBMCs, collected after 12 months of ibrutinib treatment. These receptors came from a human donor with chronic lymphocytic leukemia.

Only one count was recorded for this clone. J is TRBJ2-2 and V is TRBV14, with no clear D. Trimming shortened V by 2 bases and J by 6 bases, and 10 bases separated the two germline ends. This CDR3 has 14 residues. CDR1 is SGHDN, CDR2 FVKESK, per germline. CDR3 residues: CASSQTMASGELFF. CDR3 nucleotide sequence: TGTGCCAGCAGCCAAACAATGGCTTCCGGGGAGCTGTTTTTT.

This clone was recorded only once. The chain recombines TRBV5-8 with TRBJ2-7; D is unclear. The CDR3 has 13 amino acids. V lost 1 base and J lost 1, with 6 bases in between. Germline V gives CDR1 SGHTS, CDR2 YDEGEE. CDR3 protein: CASSLYESYEQYF. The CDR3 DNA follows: TGTGCCAGCAGCTTGTACGAGTCCTACGAGCAGTACTTC.

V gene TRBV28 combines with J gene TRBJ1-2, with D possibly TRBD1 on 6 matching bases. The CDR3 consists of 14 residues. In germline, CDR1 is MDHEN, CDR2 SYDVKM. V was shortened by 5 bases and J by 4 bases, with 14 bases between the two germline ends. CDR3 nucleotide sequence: TGTGCCAGCAGTCGGCTACAGGGTACCTATGGCTACACCTTC. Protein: CASSRLQGTYGYTF.